Following are 27 T cell receptor beta chains from one sample sequenced in a study of blood T cell repertoires in COVID-19. Profiling relied on immunoSEQ multiplex PCR, and the TCRdb table lists in-frame clones only, not all of them. The sample has approximately 70,000 clones, around 90% seen once. Sequencing was done on a sample of peripheral blood. The receptors were gathered from a human donor in a cohort sampled during active COVID-19.

This clone occurred a few times. The CDR3 spells CASSLYRGTGNTIYF. DNA of the CDR3: TGTGCCAGCAGCCTCTACAGGGGTACTGGAAACACCATATATTTT. The chain is built from TRBV14 and TRBJ1-3; 7 bases align to TRBD1. CDR1 and CDR2 from the germline V gene are SGHDN and FVKESK. The V and J ends lost 4 bases and 2 bases, in that order; junction bases with no gene match: 5. The CDR3 extends over 15 amino acids.

The chain has TRBV28 and TRBJ2-3, with a weak D call TRBD2 (7 bases). The CDR3 has 15 residues. Germline CDR1 reads MDHEN; CDR2 reads SYDVKM. V was trimmed by 2 bases and J by 4 bases, leaving 13 bases between them. CDR3 nucleotide sequence: TGTGCCAGCAGTTTACTTGGAGGGGGGGCAGATACGCAGTATTTT. Its translation is CASSLLGGGADTQYF.

The chain employs TRBV27 and TRBJ2-5; 8 bases match TRBD2. The CDR3 sequence is 17 residues long. Trimming cost V 2 bases and J 4 bases; bases outside gene matches: 12. Germline CDR1 MNHEY, CDR2 SMNVEV (reference sequence). CDR3: CASSLMGVAGRGETQYF. CDR3 nucleotide sequence: TGTGCCAGCAGTTTAATGGGGGTAGCGGGACGGGGAGAGACCCAGTACTTC.

The CDR3 loop reads CASSSDRANYGYTF. CDR3 coding DNA: TGTGCCAGCAGTTCTGACAGAGCTAACTATGGCTACACCTTC. The gene calls are TRBV6-6 and TRBJ1-2, with D possibly being TRBD1 (5 bases). Germline V gene sequence: CDR1 MNHNY, CDR2 SVGAGI (reference sequence). V was cut by 4 bases and J by 0 bases, with 9 bases left in between. This CDR3 region has 14 residues.

This chain uses TRBV28 with TRBJ2-5, with 9 bases fitting TRBD2. The CDR3 is made up of 17 amino acids. Per germline, CDR1 MDHEN and CDR2 SYDVKM. The ends lost 6 bases at V and 4 bases at J; junction bases unmatched: 15. The CDR3 loop is CASRSSLGGGEGETQYF. The CDR3 DNA is TGTGCCAGCAGATCAAGTCTGGGCGGGGGGGAAGGAGAGACCCAGTACTTC. The whole variable domain, filled in from reference TRBV28 and TRBJ2-5, reads DVKVTQSSRYLVKRTGEKVFLECVQDMDHENMFWYRQDPGLGLRLIYFSYDVKMKEKGDIPEGYSVSREKKERFSLILESASTNQTSMYLCASRSSLGGGEGETQYFGPGTRLLVL.

The chain joins TRBV19 to TRBJ1-1, with 7 positions matching TRBD1. This CDR3 comprises 15 residues. Looked up from germline, CDR1 is LNHDA and CDR2 is SQIVND (reference sequence). The J segment lost 0 bases and the V segment lost 5 bases, leaving 6 bases of the junction unmatched. CDR3: CASSSQGTMNTEAFF. The CDR3 coding sequence is TGTGCCAGTAGTTCACAGGGGACCATGAACACTGAAGCTTTCTTT.

The rearrangement joins TRBV5-4 to TRBJ2-3, with TRBD2 identical over 8 bases. V lost 3 bases, J lost 4 bases, and 13 bases stayed unmatched. CDR1 is SGHNT and CDR2 is YYREEE in the germline V gene (reference sequence). The CDR3 spans 17 residues. This CDR3 is CASSSPLRGGRADTQYF. The DNA for the CDR3 is TGTGCCAGCAGCTCCCCCCTTCGCGGGGGGAGGGCAGATACGCAGTATTTT.

This clone was counted between two and nine times. The V call is TRBV5-1, the J call TRBJ1-2, with TRBD1 as a possible D gene (6 bases). Germline CDR1 and CDR2: SGHRS and YFSETQ. V gave up 0 bases and J gave up 2 bases, with 11 bases separating them. The CDR3 is made up of 15 amino acids. The CDR3 is CASSLAWDNNYGYTF. The DNA for the CDR3 is TGCGCCAGCAGCTTGGCGTGGGACAACAACTATGGCTACACCTTC.

The rearrangement links TRBV3-1 (or the pseudogene TRBV3-2) to TRBJ1-1; tentative D call: TRBD1 (6 bases). CDR3 length: 14 amino acids. V was shortened by 7 bases and J by 3 bases, with 15 bases between the two germline ends. Germline assignment: CDR1 LGHDT and CDR2 YNNKEL (reference sequence). The CDR3 is CASTPRGQHTEAFF. Here the CDR3 DNA reads TGTGCCAGCACCCCCAGGGGTCAGCACACTGAAGCTTTCTTT.

The chain employs TRBV21-1 and TRBJ1-4; TRBD1 is the table's D call, not checked against the DNA. TRBV21-1 is a recognized pseudogene. The CDR3 spans 15 residues. The CDR3 DNA sequence: TGTGCCAGCAGCAGCCATCAGGTGGGCAGTGAAAAACTGTTTTTT. It translates to CASSSHQVGSEKLFF.

CDR3 bases: TGTGCCAGCAATTCAGCGGTATGGGACTACACCTTC. It encodes CASNSAVWDYTF. This rearrangement joins TRBV10-3 to TRBJ1-2; D uncertain. This CDR3 has 12 amino acids. V lost 10 bases to trimming and J lost 10 bases, with 19 bases between them. In germline, CDR1 is ENHRY, CDR2 SYGVKD.

The rearrangement uses TRBV5-6 and TRBJ2-2; D is uncertain. Germline V gives CDR1 SGHDT, CDR2 YYEEEE. V gave up 5 bases and J gave up 2 bases, with 13 bases separating them. The CDR3 length is 15 residues. CDR3 DNA: TGTGCCAGCAGGGCGGCCCCGACCAACACCGGGGAGCTGTTTTTT. It is translated as CASRAAPTNTGELFF.

The genes are TRBV6-2 or TRBV6-3 and TRBJ1-3, with D uncertain. V shed 6 bases and J shed 0 bases, with 30 bases lying between them. This CDR3 spans 21 amino acids. The germline CDR1 and CDR2 sequences are MNHEY and SVGEGT. The DNA for the CDR3 is TGTGCCAGCAGCCAAGGTTTCCCGGGAAAAAGGCAGCAGTCCTCTGGAAACACCATATATTTT. It translates to CASSQGFPGKRQQSSGNTIYF.

This sequence joins TRBV9 and TRBJ1-1; D is unresolved. Germline values: CDR1 SGDLS, CDR2 YYNGEE. The CDR3 extends over 15 amino acids. Trimming took off 4 bases at V and 4 bases at J, with 17 bases between the two ends. The CDR3 loop reads CASSSPSGLSTEAFF. The CDR3 nucleotides read TGTGCCAGCAGCTCCCCCTCGGGGTTGAGCACTGAAGCTTTCTTT.

The rearrangement links TRBV5-1 to TRBJ2-2; 9 nucleotides match TRBD2. The CDR3 runs 15 residues. Germline V gene sequence: CDR1 SGHRS, CDR2 YFSETQ. V gave up 4 bases and J gave up 6 bases; unmatched junction bases: 7. DNA of the CDR3: TGCGCCAGCAGCACCAGGACTAGCGCGGCCGGGGAGCTGTTTTTT. Translating it yields CASSTRTSAAGELFF.

The J gene is TRBJ2-5, the V gene TRBV9, with D tentatively TRBD2 (5 bases). This CDR3 is built from 14 residues. V was cut by 0 bases and J by 4 bases, with 10 bases left in between. Germline lookup yields CDR1 SGDLS and CDR2 YYNGEE. CDR3 nucleotide sequence: TGTGCCAGCAGCGTAGCGGCGGCGGGAGAGACCCAGTACTTC. This translates into CASSVAAAGETQYF.

The J gene is TRBJ2-7, the V gene TRBV5-3; D unresolved. TRBV5-3 is an ORF; its function is uncertain. CDR3 length: 12 amino acids. V was cut by 4 bases and J by 0 bases, with 5 bases left in between. The CDR3 nucleotides are TGTGCCAGAAGCCCTCCCTCCTACGAGCAGTACTTC. This gives the protein CARSPPSYEQYF.

The chain is built from TRBV24-1 and TRBJ1-2; no clear D gene. Trimming removed 0 bases at V and 11 bases at J, with 15 bases between. The V gene's germline CDR1 is KGHDR and CDR2 SFDVKD. The CDR3 runs to 14 residues. CDR3 nucleotides: TGTGCCACCAGTGATTTGAAGTTACGACCGCGGTACACCTTC. Translated, it gives CATSDLKLRPRYTF.

The V and J genes are TRBV27 and TRBJ2-6; TRBD2 aligns across 11 bases. This CDR3 comprises 20 residues. Germline CDR1 is MNHEY and CDR2 is SMNVEV (reference sequence). V gave up 2 bases and J gave up 2 bases; unmatched junction bases: 11. CDR3 residues: CASSLAPGSGRAAGANVLTF. CDR3 coding DNA: TGTGCCAGCAGTTTAGCCCCAGGTAGCGGGAGGGCCGCTGGGGCCAACGTCCTGACTTTC. Using reference TRBV27 and TRBJ2-6 for the parts outside the CDR3, the full variable domain is EAQVTQNPRYLITVTGKKLTVTCSQNMNHEYMSWYRQDPGLGLRQIYYSMNVEVTDKGDVPEGYKVSRKEKRNFPLILESPSPNQTSLYFCASSLAPGSGRAAGANVLTFGAGSRLTVL.

The chain carries TRBV5-6 and TRBJ2-1, with no clear D. Looked up from germline, CDR1 is SGHDT and CDR2 is YYEEEE. V was shortened by 0 bases and J by 5 bases, with 3 bases between the two germline ends. This CDR3 is built from 12 residues. CDR3 nucleotides: TGTGCCAGCAGCTTGGTAAACAATGAGCAGTTCTTC. It codes for CASSLVNNEQFF.

The chain recombines TRBV6-5 with TRBJ1-4; 7 positions agree with TRBD1. CDR3 length equals 15 residues. Germline V gene data show CDR1 as MNHEY and CDR2 as SVGAGI. The V and J ends lost 0 bases and 4 bases, in that order; junction bases with no gene match: 2. This chain's CDR3 is CASSYSGTVNEKLFF. CDR3 DNA sequence: TGTGCCAGCAGTTACTCAGGGACAGTTAATGAAAAACTGTTTTTT.

The chain recombines TRBV7-2 with TRBJ1-6; a possible D gene is TRBD1 (5 bases). The ends were cut back, 5 bases at V and 6 bases at J, with 11 bases in the middle. CDR3 length: 14 residues. Germline lookup yields CDR1 SGHTA and CDR2 FQGNSA. For the CDR3, the DNA is TGTGCCAGCAGCGCAGACAGTGTTAATTCACCCCTCCACTTT. Translation: CASSADSVNSPLHF.

The V and J genes are TRBV7-2 and TRBJ2-2; TRBD1 agrees at 7 bases. The CDR3 covers 16 residues. Losses at the gene ends were 1 base for V and 3 bases for J; bases not matched to a gene: 5. The germline V gene encodes CDR1 SGHTA and CDR2 FQGNSA. The CDR3 region is CASSLGRQGYTGELFF. As DNA, the CDR3 is TGTGCCAGCAGCTTAGGTCGACAGGGTTACACCGGGGAGCTGTTTTTT. Full variable domain (rest looked up from reference TRBV7-2 and TRBJ2-2): GAGVSQSPSNKVTEKGKDVELRCDPISGHTALYWYRQSLGQGLEFLIYFQGNSAPDKSGLPSDRFSAERTGGSVSTLTIQRTQQEDSAVYLCASSLGRQGYTGELFFGEGSRLTVL.

This clone was observed once. The chain carries TRBV19 and TRBJ2-7, with D tentatively TRBD1 (6 bases). Trimming cost V 5 bases and J 2 bases, with 10 bases left between them. CDR3 length: 13 amino acids. CDR1 and CDR2 from the germline V gene are LNHDA and SQIVND (reference sequence). This chain's CDR3 is CASSFGQTYEQYF. The CDR3 nucleotides are TGTGCCAGTAGTTTCGGACAGACCTACGAGCAGTACTTC.

The chain carries TRBV5-1 and TRBJ2-7, with D perhaps TRBD1 (5 bases). This CDR3 comprises 12 residues. V lost 5 bases to trimming and J lost 7 bases, with 13 bases between them. Looked up from germline, CDR1 is SGHRS and CDR2 is YFSETQ. CDR3 amino acids: CASREGASEQYF. The CDR3 nucleotides read TGCGCCAGCAGAGAAGGGGCGTCAGAGCAGTACTTC.

This sequence joins TRBV19 and TRBJ2-4; the D gene is possibly TRBD2 (6 bases). V was trimmed by 6 bases and J by 1 base, leaving 10 bases between them. The CDR3 totals 14 residues. Germline CDR1 and CDR2: LNHDA and SQIVND (reference sequence). CDR3 region: CASSVGGAKNIQYF. CDR3 coding DNA: TGTGCCAGTAGCGTGGGGGGTGCCAAAAACATTCAGTACTTC.

The chain recombines TRBV28 with TRBJ1-2, with 8 bases lining up with TRBD1. CDR1 is MDHEN and CDR2 is SYDVKM in the germline V gene. The CDR3 covers 17 residues. V lost 6 bases to trimming and J lost 0 bases; unmatched junction nucleotides: 12. This CDR3 is CASSLAGTGTSNYGYTF. In DNA form, the CDR3 reads TGTGCCAGCAGCCTGGCCGGGACAGGAACTTCTAACTATGGCTACACCTTC.